This passage covers 23 T cell receptor beta chains from one sample sequenced in a study of radiation and T cells in renal cell carcinoma. The time point: blood 2 weeks post-SBRT. Sample treatment: 15 Gy SBRT to primary tumor, nephrectomy 4 weeks later. Clones were read by immunoSEQ multiplex PCR, and TCRdb kept only the in-frame ones, dropping some. The sample yields 25,000 to 30,000 clones, 81% seen once. The material was blood, obtained from a patient whose treatment included radiotherapy and nephrectomy. The receptors here all came from a man aged 55 to 70 with renal cell carcinoma.

The chain links TRBV6-1 to TRBJ2-1; D remains unclear. CDR1 is MNHNS and CDR2 is SASEGT in the germline V gene. This CDR3 spans 12 amino acids. V gave up 2 bases and J gave up 9 bases, with 8 bases separating them. The CDR3 nucleotides are TGTGCCAGCAGTGAAATTGGTCTTGAGCAGTTCTTC. Translated, it gives CASSEIGLEQFF.

For this clone: At one end the junction does not follow the germline gene, possibly because of a read error. The chain uses TRBV29-1 and TRBJ1-1; TRBD1 agrees at 8 bases. Germline V gives CDR1 SQVTM, CDR2 ANQGSEA. The CDR3 length is 11 residues. The CDR3 DNA follows: TGCAGCGTGGAACAAAGCAGGGGGCGCGGATTT. Its translation is CSVEQSRGRGF. Using reference TRBV29-1 and TRBJ1-1 for the parts outside the CDR3, the full variable domain is SAVISQKPSRDICQRGTSLTIQCQVDSQVTMMFWYRQQPGQSLTLIATANQGSEATYESGFVIDKFPISRPNLTFSTLTVSNMSPEDSSIYLCSVEQSRGRGFGQGTRLTVV.

In the case of this clone: Other DNA sequences of this sample code for an identical CDR3. The V call is TRBV30, the J call TRBJ2-7; 8 positions agree with TRBD1. With V trimmed by 1 base and J by 5 bases, 16 bases remained unmatched. CDR1 GTSNPN and CDR2 SVGIG come from the germline V gene (reference sequence). The CDR3 spans 17 residues. CDR3 bases: TGTGCCTGGAGTGGTGTGACAGGGGTCTTGGTAGTGGACGAGCAGTACTTC. This gives the protein CAWSGVTGVLVVDEQYF.

V is TRBV5-5 and J is TRBJ2-7, with 10 bases lining up with TRBD2. Germline CDR1 is SGHKS and CDR2 is YYEKEE (reference sequence). The CDR3 is 16 amino acids. J was trimmed by 5 bases and V by 0 bases; bases with no gene match: 8. The CDR3 nucleotides are TGTGCCAGCAGCTTGGCAAATCTAGCGGGAGTGGACGAGCAGTACTTC. It specifies CASSLANLAGVDEQYF.

This clone was observed a handful of times. The chain recombines TRBV29-1 with TRBJ2-1; D tentatively reads TRBD1 or TRBD2 (5 bases each). V was pared by 2 bases and J by 10 bases, with 18 bases between. The germline gives CDR1 SQVTM, CDR2 ANQGSEA. CDR3 size: 14 residues. The CDR3 DNA sequence: TGCAGCGTTGAATCGGTGGGACGTTCAAGGGAGCAGTTCTTC. It is translated as CSVESVGRSREQFF.

This clone showed up just a few times. V is TRBV18 and J is TRBJ1-2; 7 positions agree with TRBD1. V trimming: 6 bases; J trimming: 3 bases; junction bases outside the gene matches: 4. CDR1 is KGHSH and CDR2 is LQKENI in the germline V gene. The CDR3 is 13 residues long. In nucleotides, the CDR3 is TGTGCCAGCTCGGAGCAGGGGGACTATGGCTACACCTTC. Residues: CASSEQGDYGYTF. The complete variable domain, with remaining parts taken from reference TRBV18 and TRBJ1-2, reads NAGVMQNPRHLVRRRGQEARLRCSPMKGHSHVYWYRQLPEEGLKFMVYLQKENIIDESGMPKERFSAEFPKEGPSILRIQQVVRGDSAAYFCASSEQGDYGYTFGSGTRLTVV.

The J gene is TRBJ1-2, the V gene TRBV5-6, with 7 bases lining up with TRBD1. The CDR3 has 12 residues. The germline V gene encodes CDR1 SGHDT and CDR2 YYEEEE. V lost 6 bases and J lost 8; bases outside the gene matches: 7. The CDR3 is CASKATGRGYTF. CDR3 nucleotide sequence: TGTGCCAGCAAAGCGACAGGGAGGGGCTACACCTTC.

The rearrangement uses TRBV19 and TRBJ1-5; possibly TRBD1 for D (5 bases). Germline lookup yields CDR1 LNHDA and CDR2 SQIVND (reference sequence). The CDR3 has 15 amino acids. Between the trimmed V and J ends, which lost 3 bases and 0 bases, there was a span of 9 bases. CDR3 protein: CASSMATASNQPQHF. The CDR3 region has the DNA TGTGCCAGTAGTATGGCGACAGCTAGCAATCAGCCCCAGCATTTT.

The chain links TRBV5-5 to TRBJ2-7; D remains ambiguous. From germline, CDR1 is SGHKS and CDR2 YYEKEE (reference sequence). Trimming stripped 5 bases from V and 5 bases from J, with 11 bases between. The CDR3 has 12 amino acids. The CDR3 DNA is TGTGCCAGCAGTTTCAAGTTAAACGAGCAGTACTTC. This gives the protein CASSFKLNEQYF.

The chain couples TRBV4-3 to TRBJ2-7; a possible D gene is TRBD1 (5 bases). CDR3 length equals 13 residues. CDR1 and CDR2 from the germline V gene are LGHNA and YSLEER. The V and J ends lost 1 base and 5 bases respectively, with 9 bases between them. CDR3 sequence reads: CASSQGPGNEQYF. The CDR3 DNA follows: TGCGCCAGCAGCCAAGGTCCAGGGAACGAGCAGTACTTC.

This chain links TRBV4-1 with TRBJ2-7; a possible D gene is TRBD1 (6 bases). The ends were cut back, 3 bases at V and 3 bases at J, with 12 bases in the middle. The CDR3 consists of 14 residues. Germline CDR1 and CDR2: MGHRA and YSYEKL. In nucleotides, the CDR3 is TGCGCCAGCAGCCATCGGGACACCTACTACGAGCAGTACTTC. Residues: CASSHRDTYYEQYF.

Concerning this clone: The same CDR3 arises from other DNA sequences in this sample as well. The rearrangement joins TRBV5-6 to TRBJ1-5, with unresolved D. Trimming left V 1 base short and J 7 bases short, with 9 bases between. The CDR3 extends over 13 amino acids. Germline values: CDR1 SGHDT, CDR2 YYEEEE. This CDR3 is CASSLSGGQPQHF. The DNA of the CDR3 is TGTGCCAGCAGCTTGTCCGGAGGGCAGCCCCAGCATTTT.

The V and J genes are TRBV5-1 and TRBJ1-1; D not certain. Trimming shortened V by 7 bases and J by 5 bases, and 15 bases separated the two germline ends. The CDR3 is 13 residues long. CDR1 is SGHRS and CDR2 is YFSETQ in the germline V gene. CDR3 amino acids: CASSLGSYTEAFF. The CDR3 DNA follows: TGCGCCAGCTCCTTGGGGAGCTATACTGAAGCTTTCTTT.

The CDR3 region is CASSEYNSPLHF. CDR3 nucleotides: TGTGCCAGCAGTGAATATAATTCACCCCTCCACTTT. This chain links TRBV25-1 with TRBJ1-6, with D uncertain. The V and J ends lost 0 bases and 6 bases respectively, with 0 bases between them. This CDR3 spans 12 amino acids. The germline V gene has CDR1 MGHDK and CDR2 SYGVNS.

The gene calls are TRBV10-2 and TRBJ2-1; maybe TRBD2 (5 bases). The length of the CDR3 is 17 residues. Germline V gene data show CDR1 as WSHSY and CDR2 as SAAADI. Trimming removed 0 bases at V and 3 bases at J, with 15 bases between. DNA for the CDR3: TGCGCCAGCAGTGAGTCTGTTCCCGACTACTACTACAATGAGCAGTTCTTC. Translating it yields CASSESVPDYYYNEQFF.

The chain employs TRBV27 and TRBJ1-2; TRBD1 agrees at 9 bases. CDR1 MNHEY and CDR2 SMNVEV come from the germline V gene (reference sequence). CDR3 length equals 15 residues. Trimming cost V 5 bases and J 8 bases; bases outside gene matches: 12. CDR3 protein: CASSPIQQGAGGYTF. CDR3 sequence (DNA): TGTGCCAGCAGTCCTATCCAACAGGGGGCAGGGGGCTACACCTTC.

This sequence joins TRBV5-4 and TRBJ2-5; possibly TRBD1 for D (6 bases). V was shortened by 3 bases and J by 0 bases, with 9 bases between the two germline ends. Per germline, CDR1 SGHNT and CDR2 YYREEE (reference sequence). The CDR3 length is 14 residues. Written as DNA, the CDR3 is TGTGCCAGCAGCTGGGACAACAACCAAGAGACCCAGTACTTC. The encoded protein is CASSWDNNQETQYF. The full variable domain, completed using reference TRBV5-4 and TRBJ2-5, is ETGVTQSPTHLIKTRGQQVTLRCSSQSGHNTVSWYQQALGQGPQFIFQYYREEENGRGNFPPRFSGLQFPNYSSELNVNALELDDSALYLCASSWDNNQETQYFGPGTRLLVL.

This clone was recorded once. The chain links TRBV5-1 to TRBJ2-4, with TRBD2 matching over 8 bases. The CDR3 runs 17 residues. CDR1 is SGHRS and CDR2 is YFSETQ in the germline V gene. J gave up 1 base and V 1 base, and 7 bases lay outside the gene matches. The CDR3 DNA follows: TGCGCCAGCAGCTTGTCCGCGGGAGGCAACGCCAAAAACATTCAGTACTTC. Encoded protein: CASSLSAGGNAKNIQYF.

This sequence joins TRBV7-2 and TRBJ1-2, with a tentative D call TRBD1 (5 bases). CDR3 length equals 15 residues. Germline V gene lookup returns CDR1 SGHTA and CDR2 FQGNSA. The germline V and J ends were trimmed by 4 bases and 4 bases, with 16 bases remaining between them. CDR3 DNA sequence: TGTGCCAGCAGCTCAGCCTCGACAGACCTCTATGGCTACACCTTC. It translates to CASSSASTDLYGYTF.

Many counts were recorded for this clone. The chain has TRBV5-6 and TRBJ2-7; D might be TRBD1 or TRBD2, each matching 5 bases. The CDR3 contains 15 residues. Deletions cut 6 bases from V and 0 bases from J, with 16 bases between. Germline loops: CDR1 SGHDT, CDR2 YYEEEE. The CDR3 loop is CASILTGGPSYEQYF. CDR3 bases: TGTGCCAGCATCCTAACAGGAGGCCCCTCCTACGAGCAGTACTTC.

The chain links TRBV5-6 to TRBJ2-1; D may match TRBD1 or TRBD2 (5 bases each). The V gene lost 4 bases and the J gene lost 11 bases, with 16 bases spanning the gap. The CDR3 spans 13 residues. Germline assignment: CDR1 SGHDT and CDR2 YYEEEE. The CDR3 region is CASSPVGTGKQFF. DNA of the CDR3: TGTGCCAGCAGCCCGGTTGGGACGGGGAAGCAGTTCTTC.

The V and J genes are TRBV7-2 and TRBJ2-1, with D tentatively TRBD1 (5 bases). The CDR3 is 14 residues long. Deletions cut 1 base from V and 8 bases from J, with 12 bases between. Germline V gives CDR1 SGHTA, CDR2 FQGNSA. CDR3 loop: CASSLDRTSHEQFF. The CDR3 nucleotides read TGTGCCAGCAGCTTAGACCGGACATCTCATGAGCAGTTCTTC.

This chain uses TRBV4-1 with TRBJ2-7, with TRBD2 matching over 9 bases. The CDR3 is made up of 14 amino acids. CDR1 MGHRA and CDR2 YSYEKL come from the germline V gene. The J segment lost 5 bases and the V segment lost 1 base, leaving 3 bases of the junction unmatched. The CDR3 nucleotides read TGCGCCAGCAGCCAAGTTCAGCGGGAGGACGAGCAGTACTTC. As protein: CASSQVQREDEQYF.